The 7 T cell receptor beta chains listed next were all sequenced from one sample in a study of Tregs in tolerant kidney transplant recipients. No antigen has been identified for these receptors. This table comes from immunoSEQ multiplex PCR, and its TCRdb copy is limited to in-frame clones, with some not included. This sample has approximately 19,000 clones; 55% to 75% occur once, and the top ten carry nearly 3.5%. Sample: Tregs from blood cultured with allogeneic cells. These receptors came from a human donor in good health.

The chain carries TRBV15 and TRBJ1-2; TRBD1 aligns across 8 bases. In germline, CDR1 is LNHNV, CDR2 YYDKDF (reference sequence). CDR3 size: 15 residues. V lost 0 bases and J lost 6; bases outside the gene matches: 6. CDR3 in DNA: TGTGCCACCAGCAGAGATGGGGCAGGGGGCGATGGCTACACCTTC. This sequence encodes CATSRDGAGGDGYTF.

The chain couples TRBV12-5 to TRBJ1-1, with D possibly matching TRBD1 (5 bases). Trimming pared 9 bases from V and 1 base from J, leaving 6 bases between. Germline V gives CDR1 LGHNT, CDR2 FRNRAP. CDR3 length: 11 residues. The DNA for the CDR3 is TGTGCTAGCAGGGAGAACACTGAAGCTTTCTTT. Translation gives CASRENTEAFF.

This clone has just a few counts. The chain recombines TRBV19 with TRBJ2-7; 12 bases agree with TRBD2. The CDR3 covers 14 residues. Per germline, CDR1 LNHDA and CDR2 SQIVND (reference sequence). V lost 5 bases, J lost 2 bases, and 1 base stayed unmatched. CDR3 sequence: CASSWTSGTYEQYF. Here the CDR3 DNA reads TGTGCCAGTAGTTGGACTAGCGGGACCTACGAGCAGTACTTC.

V and J are TRBV6-1 and TRBJ2-5, with 8 bases that match TRBD2. V dropped 0 bases and J dropped 11; count of bases not matched to a gene: 17. The germline CDR1 and CDR2 sequences are MNHNS and SASEGT. This CDR3 comprises 17 residues. The CDR3 sequence is CASSEAIIIGGAKGQYF. Here the CDR3 DNA reads TGTGCCAGCAGTGAAGCCATCATTATCGGGGGGGCGAAAGGGCAGTACTTC.

This clone was counted only a few times. J is TRBJ2-2 and V is TRBV5-1; the D is unclear. V was shortened by 0 bases and J by 1 base, with 10 bases between the two germline ends. CDR1 is SGHRS and CDR2 is YFSETQ in the germline V gene. The CDR3 totals 16 residues. The CDR3 DNA follows: TGCGCCAGCAGCTTGGGCGACGCCCGGAACACCGGGGAGCTGTTTTTT. Protein: CASSLGDARNTGELFF.

This clone rates as medium-sized. The V call is TRBV7-9, the J call TRBJ1-5, with unresolved D. The CDR3 covers 13 residues. The germline V and J ends were trimmed by 1 base and 6 bases, with 7 bases remaining between them. Germline CDR1 reads SEHNR; CDR2 reads FQNEAQ (reference sequence). The DNA for the CDR3 is TGTGCCAGCAGCTTAGAGGCTCGTCAGCCCCAGCATTTT. Its protein product is CASSLEARQPQHF.

The chain couples TRBV27 to TRBJ2-7; 7 bases fit TRBD2. With 6 bases clipped from V and 7 bases from J, the junction kept 9 bases outside the gene matches. Germline CDR1 reads MNHEY; CDR2 reads SMNVEV (reference sequence). This CDR3 has 13 amino acids. Here the CDR3 DNA reads TGTGCCAGCAGGGGGGGGACGTGGACTGAGCAGTACTTC. Encoded protein: CASRGGTWTEQYF.